This T cell receptor beta chain originates from a study of T-cell memory formation after mild COVID-19 (dated by TCRdb to about 2021). About the investigation overall: TCR sequence clusters from the two donors were found to be largely donor specific. Longitudinal TCRalpha and TCRbeta repertoire sequencing tracked T-cell clones expanding and contracting after mild COVID-19 in a couple of donors. The cohort was made up of two young adult volunteers, one female and one male, who were previously healthy.

Reading the germline V gene gives CDR1 SGHRS and CDR2 YFSETQ. Deletion took 5 bases off V and 0 bases off J, with a span of 6 bases between the germline ends. The CDR3 runs 13 residues from the cysteine to the phenylalanine. Solely the CDR3 DNA is kept, with 39 bases framed from the first base. Overall study outcomes, separate from this receptor: Clones contracting from day 15 to 85 had balanced CD4/CD8 phenotypes, while a second wave expanding from day 15 to 37 was biased towards CD4+. Contracting CD4+ clones appeared mostly in the CM and EM memory subsets, whereas CD8+ clones were enriched in EMRA. Some responding clones were detected in pre-infection memory, suggesting pre-existing cross-reactive memory T cells joined the SARS-CoV-2 response. Whether the second-wave clones peaking on day 37 were SARS-CoV-2 specific was not confirmed. The study included only a couple of mild cases, and larger cohorts that include severe cases with pre-infection samples were judged to be necessary.

This clonotype was found a few times. Its antigen remains unidentified. Per-nucleotide qualities are absent, and no much larger clonotype sits a single base away. Instrument on record: Illumina NovaSeq 6000. cDNA libraries for TCRalpha and TCRbeta were prepared by 5'RACE using constant-segment primers, with sample barcodes and unique molecular identifiers added. Trizol reagent was used to extract RNA from every sample. Amplification of the libraries took two PCR steps, and the second step added a second sample barcode plus Illumina TruSeq adapters. Sequencing of libraries was performed on an Illumina NovaSeq with 2 x 150 bp paired-end reads. The study's own analysis went as follows. Demultiplexing of reads and collapsing into UMI-guided consensus sequences were performed with migec v1.2.7. Using mixcr v2.1.11, the UMI consensuses were aligned to TRA and TRB V and J templates and assembled into clonotypes. Expanded or contracted clonotypes were those called significant by both edgeR and NoisET, with noise models trained on biological replicates. edgeR calls used a false discovery rate-adjusted p below 0.01 and a log2 fold-change threshold of 1. As an exploratory analysis of dynamics, max-normalized trajectories of the 1000 most abundant clonotypes were examined with PCA combined with hierarchical clustering. The CD4 or CD8 phenotype of responding clones was assigned using the separately sequenced CD4+ and CD8+ repertoires. Through fastp at Q25 and MiXCR, TCRdb rebuilt clones from the public reads, retaining in-frame beta chains. Here each entry gathers all rows of one CDR3 protein and keeps the most common genes and DNA. These V and J calls derive from TCRdb rather than the authors' analysis. The table for this sample lists hundreds of thousands of distinct CDR3 sequences; 18% of them were counted only once. The ten biggest clones cover about 22% of the sample.

PBMCs were isolated by Ficoll-Paque density gradient centrifugation. The origin of this receptor is a man between 18 and 35 years old who had mild COVID-19 (a few samples of this study predate the infection). The sample titles of this study are shuffled in the database, so cell type and time point are left out; the donor was told from shared clones. Source material: PBMCs or a T cell subset sorted from them (not recorded which). The sequence joins TRBV5-1 to TRBJ2-1; the D gene identity is not certain. The CDR3 region: CASRENSYNEQFF. The sequence in DNA is TGCGCCAGCAGGGAGAACTCCTACAATGAGCAGTTCTTC.